This T cell receptor (beta chain) was recorded in a study of tumor-infiltrating lymphocytes in primary liver carcinoma. Whole-study findings and limits: With p = 0.039, the top-250-clone fraction in tumors significantly exceeded that in blood.

Co-extracting RNA and DNA was done with roughly 17-32 mg of unsorted bulk tissue as input. Remarks on this clonotype: What it binds is not known. Possible read error: a much larger clone is one base away.

Constant-region priming of approximately 0.55 ug total RNA yielded TCR beta cDNA. Employing slightly modified ARM-PCR, three nested multiplex PCR rounds were run, and these gave rise to the TCR beta libraries. TRBV1-TRBV30 forward and Cbeta reverse primers drove the first two roughly 9-cycle rounds. TCRdb itself ran the multiplex PCR reads through MiXCR, one entry per CDR3 protein. The repertoire includes 90,000 to 150,000 distinct CDR3 sequences, around 70% of them detected once, and 8.1% sits in the top ten. CDR1 and CDR2 from the germline V gene are ENHRY and SYGVKD. The V gene end was trimmed by 5 bases and the J gene end by 7 bases; junction bases not matched to a gene: 10. The CDR3 runs 15 residues.

V is TRBV10-3 and J is TRBJ1-1; 10 bases agree with TRBD1. The sample was tumor-adjacent normal liver tissue. The TCR was taken from a woman aged 55-69 years with primary liver carcinoma and hepatitis B virus infection. CDR3 sequence: CAISTRDRGGSEAFF. CDR3 bases: TGTGCCATCAGTACAAGGGACAGGGGTGGGAGTGAAGCTTTCTTT.